These 22 T cell receptor beta chains share one sample of origin, sequenced in a study of T cell changes during pregnancy in multiple sclerosis. Only in-frame clones appear in the TCRdb table, and some are missing; sequencing was by immunoSEQ multiplex PCR. The data contain approximately 52,000 clones, approximately 92% of them singletons. This specimen consisted of CD4+ T cells from peripheral blood mononuclear cells, obtained in the third trimester of pregnancy. The receptors shown here come from a female donor with multiple sclerosis, enrolled in a pregnancy study.

This clone was detected only a few times. The J gene is TRBJ1-5, the V gene TRBV28, with D unresolved. CDR1 and CDR2 (germline): MDHEN, SYDVKM. The CDR3 length is 14 residues. Deletions cut 4 bases from V and 3 bases from J, with 10 bases between. CDR3 sequence reads: CASSSPPPNQPQHF. As DNA, the CDR3 is TGTGCCAGCAGTTCCCCTCCTCCCAATCAGCCCCAGCATTTT.

The CDR3 coding sequence is TGTGCCAGCAGCGTAAAGGGGGACACAGATACGCAGTATTTT. This codes for CASSVKGDTDTQYF. The V call is TRBV9, the J call TRBJ2-3; TRBD1 is a possible D gene (6 bases). The V end was cut by 1 base, the J end by 2 bases, with 8 bases between. CDR1 SGDLS and CDR2 YYNGEE come from the germline V gene. The CDR3 spans 14 residues.

This clone has just one count. V usage is TRBV18 and J usage is TRBJ2-7; a weak D match, TRBD1 (6 bases). The V end lost 6 bases, the J end lost 0 bases, and 6 bases lay between the germline ends. Germline V CDR1 and CDR2: KGHSH, LQKENI. The CDR3 extends over 12 amino acids. The CDR3 loop is CASSDSSYEQYF. In DNA form, the CDR3 reads TGTGCCAGCTCGGACAGCTCCTACGAGCAGTACTTC. Full variable domain (missing parts from reference TRBV18 and TRBJ2-7): NAGVMQNPRHLVRRRGQEARLRCSPMKGHSHVYWYRQLPEEGLKFMVYLQKENIIDESGMPKERFSAEFPKEGPSILRIQQVVRGDSAAYFCASSDSSYEQYFGPGTRLTVT.

This chain links TRBV2 with TRBJ1-4; D not resolved. This CDR3 is built from 15 residues. V shed 5 bases and J shed 7 bases, with 17 bases lying between them. In germline, CDR1 is SNHLY, CDR2 FYNNEI. The DNA of the CDR3 is TGTGCCAGCAGTCCCGACCAGGTTTTTAGTGAAAAACTGTTTTTT. Translated: CASSPDQVFSEKLFF.

This clone was detected only once. The chain's CDR3 is CASSLVGTSRETQYF. CDR3 in DNA: TGTGCCAGCAGCTTGGTGGGGACTAGCCGAGAGACCCAGTACTTC. V and J are TRBV5-4 and TRBJ2-5; TRBD2 matches 9 bases. The CDR3 contains 15 residues. V shed 0 bases, J shed 4 bases, and the junction held 4 bases outside the gene matches. The V gene's germline CDR1 is SGHNT and CDR2 YYREEE (reference sequence).

V and J are TRBV19 and TRBJ2-7, with D perhaps matching TRBD2 (6 bases). CDR3 size: 15 residues. V lost 8 bases and J lost 0, with 17 bases in between. Germline loops: CDR1 LNHDA, CDR2 SQIVND (reference sequence). The CDR3: CASGLSGTPSYEQYF. The CDR3, as DNA: TGTGCCAGTGGACTTTCAGGGACTCCCTCCTACGAGCAGTACTTC.

This chain connects TRBV4-2 to TRBJ1-1; the match to TRBD1 covers 8 bases. Germline V gives CDR1 LGHNA, CDR2 YNFKEQ. Trimming at V came to 3 bases and at J to 5 bases, leaving 5 bases not matched to a gene. CDR3 length: 14 residues. The chain's CDR3 is CASSHPGQGTEAFF. The CDR3 nucleotides are TGTGCCAGCAGCCACCCCGGACAGGGAACTGAAGCTTTCTTT.

This clone was found a few times. The chain has TRBV2 and TRBJ2-3; D is possibly TRBD2 (6 bases). Trimming cost V 0 bases and J 14 bases, with 15 bases left between them. This CDR3 region has 13 residues. The germline V gene encodes CDR1 SNHLY and CDR2 FYNNEI. CDR3 nucleotide sequence: TGTGCCAGCAGTGAAGCGCTTCGGGGGACTTTGTATTTT. Translating gives CASSEALRGTLYF.

This chain uses TRBV5-4 with TRBJ2-7; 7 nucleotides align to TRBD2. The length of the CDR3 is 13 residues. Germline V gene sequence: CDR1 SGHNT, CDR2 YYREEE (reference sequence). V gave up 4 bases and J gave up 3 bases; unmatched junction bases: 4. The CDR3 nucleotides are TGTGCCAGCAGCCCCAGCGGGATCTACGAGCAGTACTTC. The encoded protein is CASSPSGIYEQYF.

J is TRBJ2-3 and V is TRBV5-1, with 13 bases that match TRBD2. The J segment lost 4 bases and the V segment lost 4 bases, leaving 6 bases of the junction unmatched. Germline V lookup: CDR1 SGHRS, CDR2 YFSETQ. CDR3 length: 16 residues. DNA of the CDR3: TGCGCCAGCAGCCCGCGGACTAGCGGGAGATCAGATACGCAGTATTTT. This codes for CASSPRTSGRSDTQYF.

The V gene is TRBV28, the J gene TRBJ2-3; D might be TRBD2 (6 bases). Trimming shortened V by 2 bases and J by 0 bases, and 6 bases separated the two germline ends. Looked up from germline, CDR1 is MDHEN and CDR2 is SYDVKM. The CDR3 spans 14 residues. CDR3 amino acids: CASSLGGSTDTQYF. Written as DNA, the CDR3 is TGTGCCAGCAGTTTAGGGGGGAGCACAGATACGCAGTATTTT.

The chain carries TRBV4-2 and TRBJ1-6, with 8 bases lining up with TRBD1. The CDR3 extends over 15 amino acids. The germline gives CDR1 LGHNA, CDR2 YNFKEQ. J gave up 7 bases and V 4 bases, and 6 bases lay outside the gene matches. CDR3 in amino acids: CASSLQGADNSPLHF. In nucleotides, the CDR3 is TGTGCCAGCAGCCTTCAGGGGGCTGACAATTCACCCCTCCACTTT.

In its sample, this clone ranks as medium-sized. The chain carries TRBV27 and TRBJ1-1; D uncertain. The CDR3 is made up of 13 amino acids. Trimming left V 3 bases short and J 1 base short, with 6 bases between. The germline V gene has CDR1 MNHEY and CDR2 SMNVEV (reference sequence). The CDR3 coding sequence is TGTGCCAGCAGTTTTCGAGGGAACACTGAAGCTTTCTTT. It encodes CASSFRGNTEAFF.

The chain has TRBV5-8 and TRBJ2-1; 8 bases align to TRBD2. The CDR3 totals 16 residues. The germline CDR1 and CDR2 sequences are SGHTS and YDEGEE. V shed 6 bases and J 8 bases; nucleotides not matched to a gene: 16. CDR3 residues: CASTPRVSGSWDEQFF. The CDR3 bases are TGTGCCAGCACCCCCAGGGTCAGCGGGAGCTGGGATGAGCAGTTCTTC.

This chain connects TRBV19 to TRBJ1-3; D uncertain. This CDR3 comprises 13 residues. V was cut by 5 bases and J by 2 bases, with 7 bases left in between. CDR1 and CDR2 from the germline V gene are LNHDA and SQIVND (reference sequence). The CDR3 reads CASSPIPGNTIYF. The DNA for the CDR3 is TGTGCCAGTAGTCCCATCCCTGGAAACACCATATATTTT.

With respect to this clone: Its ends do not fully match the called genes, so a read error is possible. This chain joins TRBV5-6 and TRBJ2-7, with D maybe TRBD2 (6 bases). The germline gives CDR1 SGHDT, CDR2 YYEEEE. CDR3 size: 10 residues. As DNA, the CDR3 is TGTGCCAGCAGCCTGCCGGGAGTTAACTTC. It encodes CASSLPGVNF.

Turning to this clone: Its ends do not fully match the called genes, so a read error is possible. The chain couples TRBV9 to TRBJ2-1; TRBD2 agrees at 8 bases. CDR1 SGDLS and CDR2 YYNGEE come from the germline V gene. The CDR3 has 13 amino acids. CDR3 in amino acids: CASSVTSGGDKIF. The CDR3 DNA reads as TGTGCCAGCAGCGTCACTTCGGGAGGGGACAAGATCTTC. The variable domain in full, completed from reference TRBV9 and TRBJ2-1, reads DSGVTQTPKHLITATGQRVTLRCSPRSGDLSVYWYQQSLDQGLQFLIQYYNGEERAKGNILERFSAQQFPDLHSELNLSSLELGDSALYFCASSVTSGGDKIFGPGTRLTVL.

The CDR3 region has the DNA TGCGCCAGCAGCTTGGCAGGTGCAACTAATGAAAAACTGTTTTTT. Its translation: CASSLAGATNEKLFF. This chain connects TRBV5-1 to TRBJ1-4; D is uncertain. The CDR3 loop spans 15 amino acids. Germline V gives CDR1 SGHRS, CDR2 YFSETQ. Trimming stripped 0 bases from V and 0 bases from J, with 6 bases between.

This chain connects TRBV19 to TRBJ1-2, with D tentatively TRBD1 (6 bases). V shed 7 bases and J shed 2 bases, with 14 bases lying between them. CDR1 is LNHDA and CDR2 is SQIVND in the germline V gene (reference sequence). This CDR3 is built from 14 residues. The CDR3 DNA follows: TGTGCCAGTACCCTAGGGGGTGCAAACTATGGCTACACCTTC. Translating gives CASTLGGANYGYTF.

V usage is TRBV6-1 and J usage is TRBJ1-1, with 8 bases fitting TRBD1. CDR1 and CDR2 (germline): MNHNS, SASEGT. J lost 3 bases, V lost 3 bases, and 6 bases had no gene match. This CDR3 has 15 amino acids. In DNA form, the CDR3 reads TGTGCCAGCAGTGACAGGGGGCTGAGGGACACTGAAGCTTTCTTT. It specifies CASSDRGLRDTEAFF.

Only one count was recorded for this clone. The chain recombines TRBV7-3 with TRBJ2-1, with TRBD2 matching 8 bases. V trimming: 5 bases; J trimming: 3 bases; junction bases outside the gene matches: 9. CDR1 is SGHTA, CDR2 FQGTGA, per germline. CDR3 size: 16 residues. CDR3 amino acids: CASSPWAGGGYNEQFF. CDR3 in DNA: TGTGCCAGCAGCCCATGGGCGGGGGGTGGCTACAATGAGCAGTTCTTC.

This chain joins TRBV19 and TRBJ1-1, with a tentative D call TRBD1 (6 bases). The CDR3 totals 14 residues. Germline values: CDR1 LNHDA, CDR2 SQIVND (reference sequence). The V end was cut by 7 bases, the J end by 1 base, with 13 bases between. CDR3 nucleotides: TGTGCCAGTAAGCAAGGACAGCAGAACACTGAAGCTTTCTTT. It translates to CASKQGQQNTEAFF.